This T cell receptor beta chain stems from a study of CD8 T cells in Susac syndrome. The authors reverse transcribed roughly 0.5 to 1 ug RNA with random hexamers. TCRdb reprocessed the immunoSEQ multiplex PCR reads with MiXCR, giving one entry per CDR3 protein. The sample has 150,000 or so distinct CDR3 sequences; about 95% are singletons. The CDR3 contains 17 residues. V shed 1 base and J shed 0 bases, with 15 bases lying between them. Per germline, CDR1 PRHDT and CDR2 FYEKMQ (reference sequence). Study outcomes and limitations: As acknowledged by the study, its TCR sequencing and HLA analysis included a relatively small number of individuals.

This clonotype was seen just once. Its specificity is unknown. This chain connects TRBV13 to TRBJ1-2, with a tentative D call TRBD1 (5 bases). This sequence originates from a human donor with multiple sclerosis. Sequences were obtained from CD8+ T cells from PBMCs. In DNA form, the CDR3 reads TGTGCCAGCAGCTTAGCATTTAGAGACAGATCTAACTATGGCTACACCTTC. This sequence encodes CASSLAFRDRSNYGYTF.